Listed below are T cell receptor beta chains from one sample, sequenced in a study of T cells after yellow fever vaccination. TCRdb analysed the 5' RACE reads with MiXCR anew, one entry per CDR3 protein. The sample carries tens of thousands of distinct CDR3 sequences, approximately 4.9% recorded once. Sequenced here: PBMCs, either bulk or a sorted T-cell subset (CD4+, CD8+, memory, or dextramer-sorted; not recorded which), sampled on the day of the yellow fever booster vaccination. The receptors come from a man between 18 and 35 years old who received the YFV17D yellow fever vaccine. Both conserved end residues are part of each CDR3. A D gene is named only where the DNA matches it firmly. Only part of the rows carry a size: once, few, many, or a class if the clone is expanded.

>TRBJ1-1|-|TRBD1|TRBV7-9
CASSLARGQLKIMNTEAFF
TGTGCCAGCAGCTTAGCGAGGGGGCAGCTGAAAATAATGAACACTGAAGCTTTCTTT
>TRBJ2-1|many|-|TRBV5-1
CASSLGVGWDNEQFF
TGCGCCAGCAGCTTGGGGGTGGGGTGGGACAATGAGCAGTTCTTC
>TRBJ1-6|-|-|TRBV9
CASSVAGSNSPLHF
TGTGCCAGCAGCGTAGCTGGGAGTAATTCACCCCTCCACTTT
>TRBJ1-1|many|-|TRBV5-5
CASSPVRLNTEAFF
TGTGCCAGCAGCCCGGTGAGGTTGAACACTGAAGCTTTCTTT
>TRBJ2-4|many|-|TRBV14
CASRKGALASKNIQYF
TGTGCCAGCAGGAAAGGGGCACTAGCCTCCAAAAACATTCAGTACTTC
>TRBJ2-7|few|-|TRBV5-1
CASSLGDTSPLEQYF
TGCGCCAGCAGCTTAGGGGACACCTCTCCCTTGGAGCAGTACTTC
>TRBJ2-1|-|-|TRBV12-3/TRBV12-4
CASSFLALNNEQFF
TGTGCCAGCAGTTTCCTGGCCCTAAACAATGAGCAGTTCTTC
>TRBJ2-3|many|TRBD2|TRBV7-2
CASSFWGGGTDTQYF
TGTGCCAGCAGCTTCTGGGGGGGGGGCACAGATACGCAGTATTTT
>TRBJ1-1|many|TRBD1|TRBV5-1
CASSIRQGRNTEAFF
TGCGCCAGCAGCATTCGACAGGGTCGGAACACTGAAGCTTTCTTT
>TRBJ2-7|many|TRBD1|TRBV18
CASSPTGQGGYEQYF
TGTGCCAGCTCACCAACGGGACAGGGGGGCTACGAGCAGTACTTC
>TRBJ2-1|many|-|TRBV20-1
CSAPGPSGGSPRGEQFF
TGCAGTGCTCCGGGGCCCTCGGGCGGGTCCCCGCGGGGTGAGCAGTTCTTC